The TCR beta chain described here comes from a study of blood T cell repertoires in COVID-19. Study information: Italy, Spain and the United States were the sources of the convalescent and acute COVID-19 samples. T cells, B-cell-depleted T cells, or PBMCs provided the cDNA or gDNA that served as material.

Per the original data handling: How many nucleated cells were present was estimated from reference gene primer amplification. The table came from immunoSEQ multiplex PCR; TCRdb's copy has only in-frame clones and leaves some out. V, J and clone size reflect that table, while D and trimming were determined from the DNA. Of about 140,000 clones in the sample, roughly 78% were seen once. Trimming removed 6 bases from V and 3 bases from J; junction bases left unmatched: 19. The CDR3 spans 20 residues. CDR1 ENHRY and CDR2 SYGVKD come from the germline V gene. The clonotype originates from a man in his sixties with acute or convalescent COVID-19. Sequencing input: peripheral blood. The rearrangement joins TRBV10-3 to TRBJ2-6; 8 nucleotides agree with TRBD1. CDR3 in DNA: TGTGCCATCAGCGTCATAGCCACGGGACAGGCCTCAAGTGGGGCCAACGTCCTGACTTTC. Protein product: CAISVIATGQASSGANVLTF.